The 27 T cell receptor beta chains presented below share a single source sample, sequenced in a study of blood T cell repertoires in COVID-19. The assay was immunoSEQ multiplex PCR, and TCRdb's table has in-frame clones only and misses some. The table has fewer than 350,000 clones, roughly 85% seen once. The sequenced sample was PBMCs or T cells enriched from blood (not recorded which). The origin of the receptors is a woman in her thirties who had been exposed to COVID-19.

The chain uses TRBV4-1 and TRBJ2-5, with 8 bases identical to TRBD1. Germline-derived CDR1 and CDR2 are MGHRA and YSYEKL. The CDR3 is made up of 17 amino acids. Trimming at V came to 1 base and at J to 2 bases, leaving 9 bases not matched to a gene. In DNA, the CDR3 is TGCGCCAGCAGCCAAGTTGGACAGGGACCTGATCAAGAGACCCAGTACTTC. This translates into CASSQVGQGPDQETQYF.

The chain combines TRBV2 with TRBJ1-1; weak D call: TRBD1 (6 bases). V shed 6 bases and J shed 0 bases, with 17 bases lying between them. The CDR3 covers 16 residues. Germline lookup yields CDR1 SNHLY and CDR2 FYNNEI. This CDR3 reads CASSDPGDTLNTEAFF. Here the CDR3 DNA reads TGTGCCAGCAGCGACCCTGGGGACACCTTGAACACTGAAGCTTTCTTT.

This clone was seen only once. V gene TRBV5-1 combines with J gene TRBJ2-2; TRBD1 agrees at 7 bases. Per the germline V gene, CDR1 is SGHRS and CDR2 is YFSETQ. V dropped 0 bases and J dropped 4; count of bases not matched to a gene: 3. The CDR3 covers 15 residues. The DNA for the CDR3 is TGCGCCAGCAGCTTGGAGAGGGGGCGCACCGGGGAGCTGTTTTTT. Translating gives CASSLERGRTGELFF.

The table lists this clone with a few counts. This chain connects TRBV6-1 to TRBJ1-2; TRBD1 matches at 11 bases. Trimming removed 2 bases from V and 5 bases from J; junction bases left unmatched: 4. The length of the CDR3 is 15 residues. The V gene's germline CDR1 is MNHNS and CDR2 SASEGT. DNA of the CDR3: TGTGCCAGCAGTGAATGGGACAGGGGGGAGTATGGCTACACCTTC. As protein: CASSEWDRGEYGYTF.

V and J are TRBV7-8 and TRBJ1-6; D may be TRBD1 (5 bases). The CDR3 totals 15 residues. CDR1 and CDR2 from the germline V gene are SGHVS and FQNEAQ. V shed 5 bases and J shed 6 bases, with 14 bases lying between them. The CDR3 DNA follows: TGTGCCAGCAGCACCCAGGGTTACAGTAATTCACCCCTCCACTTT. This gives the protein CASSTQGYSNSPLHF.

CDR3 sequence (DNA): TGCGCCAGCCATGTCGGCGTACCCCCGGGAGCAGATACGCAGTATTTT. It specifies CASHVGVPPGADTQYF. The chain is built from TRBV23-1 and TRBJ2-3; possibly TRBD2 for D (6 bases). TRBV23-1 is an open reading frame, and its role is uncertain. The CDR3 totals 16 residues. V was clipped by 8 bases and J by 4 bases, with 22 bases between them.

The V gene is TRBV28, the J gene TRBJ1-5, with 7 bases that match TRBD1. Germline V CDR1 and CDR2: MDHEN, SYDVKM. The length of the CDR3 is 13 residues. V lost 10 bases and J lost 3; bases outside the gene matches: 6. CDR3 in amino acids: CAIRGTVNQPQHF. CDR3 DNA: TGTGCCATACGGGGGACAGTCAATCAGCCCCAGCATTTT.

CDR3 sequence (DNA): TGTGCTAGCCTCGACAGGGAGGACAATGAGCAGTTCTTC. It codes for CASLDREDNEQFF. The chain combines TRBV12-5 with TRBJ2-1, with a possible D match to TRBD1 (7 bases). Germline CDR1 reads LGHNT; CDR2 reads FRNRAP. The CDR3 totals 13 residues. Trimming removed 9 bases at V and 5 bases at J, with 14 bases between. Looking up the rest from reference TRBV12-5 and TRBJ2-1 gives the full variable domain: DARVTQTPRHKVTEMGQEVTMRCQPILGHNTVFWYRQTMMQGLELLAYFRNRAPLDDSGMPKDRFSAEMPDATLATLKIQPSEPRDSAVYFCASLDREDNEQFFGPGTRLTVL.

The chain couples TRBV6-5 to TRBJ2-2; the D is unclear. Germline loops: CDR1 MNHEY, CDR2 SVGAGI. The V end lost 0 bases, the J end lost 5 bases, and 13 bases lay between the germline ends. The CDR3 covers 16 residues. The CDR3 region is CASSYSTSRRTGELFF. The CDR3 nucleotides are TGTGCCAGCAGTTACTCGACATCACGAAGGACCGGGGAGCTGTTTTTT.

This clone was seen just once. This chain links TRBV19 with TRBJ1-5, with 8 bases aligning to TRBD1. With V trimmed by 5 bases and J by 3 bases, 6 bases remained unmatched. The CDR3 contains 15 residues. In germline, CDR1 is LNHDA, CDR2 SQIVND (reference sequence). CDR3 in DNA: TGTGCCAGTAGTGTCGACAGGGGCCTCAATCAGCCCCAGCATTTT. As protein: CASSVDRGLNQPQHF.

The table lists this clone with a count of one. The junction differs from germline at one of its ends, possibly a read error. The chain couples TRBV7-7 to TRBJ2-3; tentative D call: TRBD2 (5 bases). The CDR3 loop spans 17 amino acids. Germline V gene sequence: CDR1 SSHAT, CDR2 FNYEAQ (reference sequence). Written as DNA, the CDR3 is TGTGCTAGCAGCTTAGCTGTGCGCCCTAGCCTCACAGATACGCAGTATTTT. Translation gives CASSLAVRPSLTDTQYF. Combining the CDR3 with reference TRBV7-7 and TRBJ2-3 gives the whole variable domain GAGVSQSPRYKVTKRGQDVTLRCDPISSHATLYWYQQALGQGPEFLTYFNYEAQPDKSGLPSDRFSAERPEGSISTLTIQRTEQRDSAMYRCASSLAVRPSLTDTQYFGPGTRLTVL.

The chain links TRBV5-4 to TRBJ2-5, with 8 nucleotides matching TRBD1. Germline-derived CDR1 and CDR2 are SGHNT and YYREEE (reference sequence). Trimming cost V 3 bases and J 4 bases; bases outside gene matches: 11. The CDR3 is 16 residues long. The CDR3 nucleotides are TGTGCCAGCAGCTCCGGACAGGGAGTAATTGGAGAGACCCAGTACTTC. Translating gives CASSSGQGVIGETQYF.

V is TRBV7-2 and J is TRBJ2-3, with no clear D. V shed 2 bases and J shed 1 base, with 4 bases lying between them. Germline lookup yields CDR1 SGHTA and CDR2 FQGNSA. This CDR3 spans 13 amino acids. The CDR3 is CASSLLRTDTQYF. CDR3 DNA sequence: TGTGCCAGCAGCTTACTACGCACAGATACGCAGTATTTT.

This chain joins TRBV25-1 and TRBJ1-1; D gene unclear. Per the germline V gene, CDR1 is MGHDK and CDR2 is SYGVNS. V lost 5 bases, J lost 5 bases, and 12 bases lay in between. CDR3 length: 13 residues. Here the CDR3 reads CASSRSPVTEAFF. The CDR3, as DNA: TGTGCCAGCAGTCGGAGCCCTGTGACTGAAGCTTTCTTT.

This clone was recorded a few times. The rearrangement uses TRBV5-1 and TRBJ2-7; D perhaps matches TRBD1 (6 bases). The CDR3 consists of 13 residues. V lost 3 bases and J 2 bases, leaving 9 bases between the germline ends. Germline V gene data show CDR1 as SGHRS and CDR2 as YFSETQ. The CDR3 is CASSSTGPYEQYF. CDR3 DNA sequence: TGCGCCAGCAGCTCGACAGGCCCCTACGAGCAGTACTTC.

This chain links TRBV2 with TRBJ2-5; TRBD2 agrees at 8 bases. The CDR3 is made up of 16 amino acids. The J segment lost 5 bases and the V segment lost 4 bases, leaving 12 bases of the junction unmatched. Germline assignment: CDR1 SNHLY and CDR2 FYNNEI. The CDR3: CASSAGIAGLHETQYF. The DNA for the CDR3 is TGTGCCAGCAGTGCTGGAATAGCGGGGTTACACGAGACCCAGTACTTC.

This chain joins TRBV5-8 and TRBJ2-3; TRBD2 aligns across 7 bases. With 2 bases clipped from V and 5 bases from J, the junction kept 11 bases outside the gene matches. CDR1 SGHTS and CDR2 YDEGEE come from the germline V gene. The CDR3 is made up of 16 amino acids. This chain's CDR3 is CASSFGGAGRGDTQYF. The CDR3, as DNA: TGTGCCAGCAGCTTTGGGGGAGCGGGAAGAGGAGATACGCAGTATTTT.

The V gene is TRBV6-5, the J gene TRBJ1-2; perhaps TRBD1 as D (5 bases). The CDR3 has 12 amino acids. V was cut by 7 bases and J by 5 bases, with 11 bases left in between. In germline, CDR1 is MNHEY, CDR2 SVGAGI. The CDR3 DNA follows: TGTGCCAGCAATAATGCAGGGTATGGCTACACCTTC. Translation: CASNNAGYGYTF.

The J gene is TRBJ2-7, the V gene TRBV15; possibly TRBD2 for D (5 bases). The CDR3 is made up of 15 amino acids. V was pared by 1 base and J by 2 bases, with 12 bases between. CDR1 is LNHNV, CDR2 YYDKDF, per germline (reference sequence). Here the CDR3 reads CATSRGAGGTYEQYF. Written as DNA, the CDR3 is TGTGCCACCAGCAGAGGGGCAGGAGGTACCTACGAGCAGTACTTC.

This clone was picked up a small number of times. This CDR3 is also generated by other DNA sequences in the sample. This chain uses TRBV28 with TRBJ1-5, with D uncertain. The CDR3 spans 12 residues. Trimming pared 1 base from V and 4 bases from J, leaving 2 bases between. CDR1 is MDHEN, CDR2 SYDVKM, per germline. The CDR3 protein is CASSLLNQPQHF. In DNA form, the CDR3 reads TGTGCCAGCAGTTTATTAAATCAGCCCCAGCATTTT.

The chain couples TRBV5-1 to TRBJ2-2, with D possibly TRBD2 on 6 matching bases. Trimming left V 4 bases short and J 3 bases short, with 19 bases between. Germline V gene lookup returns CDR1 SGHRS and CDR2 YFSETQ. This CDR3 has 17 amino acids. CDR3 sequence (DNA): TGCGCCAGCAGCCCACCGGGACTTCGGTGGGACACCGGGGAGCTGTTTTTT. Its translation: CASSPPGLRWDTGELFF.

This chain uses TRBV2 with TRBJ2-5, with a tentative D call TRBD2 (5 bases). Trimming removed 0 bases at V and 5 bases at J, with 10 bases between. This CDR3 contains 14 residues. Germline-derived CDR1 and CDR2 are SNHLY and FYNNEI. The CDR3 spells CASSEARVRETQYF. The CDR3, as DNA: TGTGCCAGCAGTGAAGCGCGGGTCAGGGAGACCCAGTACTTC.

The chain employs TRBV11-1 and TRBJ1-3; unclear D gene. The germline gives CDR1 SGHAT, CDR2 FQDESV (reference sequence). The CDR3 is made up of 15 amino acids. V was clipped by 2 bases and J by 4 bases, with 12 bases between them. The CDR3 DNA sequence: TGTGCCAGCAGCTTATCAAACCTCAGGGGAAACACCATATATTTT. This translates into CASSLSNLRGNTIYF. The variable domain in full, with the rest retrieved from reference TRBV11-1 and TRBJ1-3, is EAEVAQSPRYKITEKSQAVAFWCDPISGHATLYWYRQILGQGPELLVQFQDESVVDDSQLPKDRFSAERLKGVDSTLKIQPAELGDSAMYLCASSLSNLRGNTIYFGEGSWLTVV.

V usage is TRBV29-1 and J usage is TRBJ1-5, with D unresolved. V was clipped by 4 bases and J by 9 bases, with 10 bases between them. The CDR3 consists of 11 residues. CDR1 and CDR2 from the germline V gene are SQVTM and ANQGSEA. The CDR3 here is CSVGEGTPQHF. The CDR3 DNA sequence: TGCAGCGTTGGCGAGGGTACGCCCCAGCATTTT.

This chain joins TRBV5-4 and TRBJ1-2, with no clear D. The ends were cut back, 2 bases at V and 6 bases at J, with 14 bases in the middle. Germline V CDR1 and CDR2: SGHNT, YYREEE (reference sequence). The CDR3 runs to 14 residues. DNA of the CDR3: TGTGCCAGCAGCTTCGCGGGGTGGTCTGATGGCTACACCTTC. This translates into CASSFAGWSDGYTF.

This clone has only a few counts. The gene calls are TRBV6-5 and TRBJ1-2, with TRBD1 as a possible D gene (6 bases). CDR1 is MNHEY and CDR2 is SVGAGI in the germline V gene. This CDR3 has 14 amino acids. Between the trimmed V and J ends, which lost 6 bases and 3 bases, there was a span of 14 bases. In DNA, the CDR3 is TGTGCCAGCAGCTGGAAGGGGGTAGACTATGGCTACACCTTC. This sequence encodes CASSWKGVDYGYTF.

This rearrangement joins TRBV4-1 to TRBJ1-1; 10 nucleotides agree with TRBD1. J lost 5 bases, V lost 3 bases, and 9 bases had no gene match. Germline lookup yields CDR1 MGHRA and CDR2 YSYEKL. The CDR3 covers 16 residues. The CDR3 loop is CASSQAGTGDVTEAFF. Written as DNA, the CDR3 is TGCGCCAGCAGCCAGGCCGGGACAGGGGATGTGACTGAAGCTTTCTTT.